Listed here are 27 T cell receptor beta chains from one sample, sequenced in a study of patients and donors after allogeneic stem cell transplantation (dated by TCRdb to 2020 to 2022). Library preparation used RT-PCR. The data were produced on a NextSeq 550. TCRdb reworked the public reads: Q25 trimming with fastp, MiXCR clone assembly, productive beta chains retained. Rows merge per CDR3 protein into single entries with the most common DNA and genes. This sample holds about 960,000 distinct CDR3 sequences; over 15% were observed only once. Of the sample, 6% is held by the ten largest clones. The sequenced material came from blood, either unsorted or a sorted T cell fraction (not recorded which). All receptors derive from a human donor who was either an allogeneic HSCT recipient or a stem cell or donor lymphocyte infusion donor (not recorded which). It is not recorded whose cells these are; they may come from a transplant donor.

J is TRBJ1-5 and V is TRBV6-1; D call uncertain. CDR3 size: 15 residues. Trimming cost V 6 bases and J 1 base, with 13 bases left between them. Germline CDR1 reads MNHNS; CDR2 reads SASEGT. CDR3 amino acids: CASSRLGRSNQPQHF. In DNA form, the CDR3 reads TGTGCCAGCAGCCGCCTCGGGCGGAGCAATCAGCCCCAGCATTTT.

In this sample, this clonotype turned up many times. The chain has TRBV25-1 and TRBJ2-1; D call uncertain. CDR3 length: 10 residues. Germline V lookup: CDR1 MGHDK, CDR2 SYGVNS. The germline V and J ends were trimmed by 9 bases and 10 bases, with 10 bases remaining between them. In DNA form, the CDR3 reads TGTGCCAGTGCTAAGGTAGAGCAGTTCTTC. Its protein is CASAKVEQFF.

The V gene is TRBV7-2, the J gene TRBJ2-1; 9 bases fit TRBD2. Trimming at V came to 2 bases and at J to 13 bases, leaving 6 bases not matched to a gene. Germline lookup yields CDR1 SGHTA and CDR2 FQGNSA. The CDR3 consists of 13 residues. The CDR3 DNA reads TGTGCCAGCAGCTTACCACCCGGGACTAGCCAGTTCTTC. It translates to CASSLPPGTSQFF.

This chain joins TRBV7-2 and TRBJ1-1, with a weak D call TRBD1 (5 bases). V lost 6 bases and J lost 4, with 12 bases in between. Germline CDR1 and CDR2: SGHTA and FQGNSA. The CDR3 runs 13 residues. CDR3 amino acids: CASSGGSATEAFF. As DNA, the CDR3 is TGTGCCAGCAGTGGGGGTTCCGCCACTGAAGCTTTCTTT.

CDR3 nucleotides: TGTGCCACCGGGCCTTCGGGACTAGCGGGAGGATACACAGATACGCAGTATTTT. Its translation is CATGPSGLAGGYTDTQYF. The rearrangement links TRBV10-3 to TRBJ2-3, with 15 nucleotides matching TRBD2. This CDR3 contains 18 residues. Losses at the gene ends were 10 bases for V and 2 bases for J; bases not matched to a gene: 13. The germline V gene has CDR1 ENHRY and CDR2 SYGVKD.

J is TRBJ2-1 and V is TRBV6-1; 9 positions match TRBD2. The CDR3 covers 16 residues. Germline V CDR1 and CDR2: MNHNS, SASEGT. J gave up 0 bases and V 10 bases, and 10 bases lay outside the gene matches. The CDR3 spells CATTPAGGISYNEQFF. CDR3 nucleotide sequence: TGTGCCACCACCCCCGCGGGAGGGATCTCCTACAATGAGCAGTTCTTC.

This clonotype occurred a few times. Written as DNA, the CDR3 is TGCGCCAGCAGCCAAACGGGACAGAATTCACCCCTCCACTTT. The encoded protein is CASSQTGQNSPLHF. The V and J genes are TRBV4-1 and TRBJ1-6, with 7 bases that match TRBD1. Germline V gene sequence: CDR1 MGHRA, CDR2 YSYEKL. The CDR3 runs 14 residues. Germline trimming cut 2 bases from V and 7 bases from J; bases unmatched to any gene: 2.

This clonotype showed up just a few times. This chain links TRBV7-6 with TRBJ2-7; 7 bases are a match to TRBD1. CDR1 and CDR2 (germline): SGHVS, FNYEAQ. This CDR3 is built from 13 residues. V shed 3 bases, J shed 6 bases, and the junction held 5 bases outside the gene matches. The CDR3 region has the DNA TGTGCCAGCAGCTTGGACAGGTCGCGCGAGCAGTACTTC. This gives the protein CASSLDRSREQYF.

The chain combines TRBV4-2 with TRBJ1-1; D is uncertain. Germline lookup yields CDR1 LGHNA and CDR2 YNFKEQ. The V and J ends lost 7 bases and 0 bases respectively, with 21 bases between them. The CDR3 consists of 17 residues. The CDR3 protein is CASTSKIGGLMNTEAFF. In DNA form, the CDR3 reads TGTGCCAGCACCTCCAAGATCGGCGGACTTATGAACACTGAAGCTTTCTTT.

This clonotype appeared many times. The chain joins TRBV12-3 or TRBV12-4 to TRBJ2-7, with D possibly matching TRBD2 (6 bases). There are 13 residues in the CDR3. V dropped 6 bases and J dropped 2 bases, with 11 bases sitting between them. CDR3 bases: TGTGCCAGCAGCCTTCCGGGGGCCTACGAGCAGTACTTC. Translation gives CASSLPGAYEQYF.

The CDR3, as DNA: TGCAGGGCGGACAGGGAGTGGCAGGGGACTGAAGCTTTCTTT. Protein sequence: CRADREWQGTEAFF. This sequence joins TRBV20-1 and TRBJ1-1; 8 bases agree with TRBD1. Germline CDR1 reads DFQATT; CDR2 reads SNEGSKA (reference sequence). The length of the CDR3 is 14 residues.

This sequence joins TRBV7-2 and TRBJ2-1; TRBD2 might be the D (7 bases). The V end was cut by 1 base, the J end by 9 bases, with 16 bases between. The CDR3 totals 15 residues. Germline loops: CDR1 SGHTA, CDR2 FQGNSA. The CDR3 bases are TGTGCCAGCAGCTTAGTCGGGGGGCAGCGTACTGAGCAGTTCTTC. This encodes CASSLVGGQRTEQFF.

The rearrangement links TRBV4-2 to TRBJ1-2; TRBD1 is a possible D gene (5 bases). CDR3 length: 15 amino acids. Trimming removed 1 base at V and 8 bases at J, with 17 bases between. Germline V CDR1 and CDR2: LGHNA, YNFKEQ. CDR3 in amino acids: CASSQVRRQGGGYTF. For the CDR3, the DNA is TGTGCCAGCAGCCAAGTTCGAAGGCAGGGTGGCGGCTACACCTTC.

This rearrangement joins TRBV19 to TRBJ2-1; 7 nucleotides agree with TRBD2. The CDR3 spans 13 residues. CDR1 is LNHDA, CDR2 SQIVND, per germline (reference sequence). Losses at the gene ends were 8 bases for V and 3 bases for J; bases not matched to a gene: 4. CDR3 protein: CASEASGYNEQFF. The CDR3 region has the DNA TGTGCCAGTGAGGCTAGCGGCTACAATGAGCAGTTCTTC.

This chain links TRBV2 with TRBJ2-7; 8 bases fit TRBD2. The CDR3 has 16 amino acids. The V segment lost 4 bases and the J segment 3 bases; nucleotides outside the gene matches: 11. Per the germline V gene, CDR1 is SNHLY and CDR2 is FYNNEI. The CDR3: CASSAGTRVLIYEQYF. CDR3 DNA: TGTGCCAGCAGTGCCGGGACTAGAGTGCTGATCTACGAGCAGTACTTC.

The J gene is TRBJ1-4, the V gene TRBV5-6, with TRBD1 as a possible D gene (6 bases). The length of the CDR3 is 13 residues. The V end lost 3 bases, the J end lost 12 bases, and 15 bases lay between the germline ends. The germline V gene encodes CDR1 SGHDT and CDR2 YYEEEE. The CDR3 sequence: CASSSTGRGELFF. CDR3 coding DNA: TGTGCCAGCAGCTCGACAGGCCGGGGAGAACTGTTTTTT.

This clonotype was seen a few times. The V call is TRBV24-1, the J call TRBJ1-2; D ambiguous. Germline CDR1 is KGHDR and CDR2 is SFDVKD. The CDR3 has 15 amino acids. V lost 2 bases and J lost 3, with 12 bases in between. CDR3 sequence (DNA): TGTGCCACCAGTGATTCCGAAGACCGGGACTATGGCTACACCTTC. Translation gives CATSDSEDRDYGYTF.

This clonotype has ten or more counts. The J gene is TRBJ2-3, the V gene TRBV12-3 or TRBV12-4; the match to TRBD2 covers 7 bases. Trimming took 6 bases from V and 5 from J; bases not matched to a gene: 14. The CDR3 has 16 residues. The CDR3 sequence: CASSSAPGSSGDTQYF. In DNA, the CDR3 is TGTGCCAGCAGCAGTGCCCCGGGCTCTAGCGGAGATACGCAGTATTTT.

This clonotype has only a few counts. J is TRBJ1-2 and V is TRBV20-1; 7 bases are a match to TRBD1. The V gene end was trimmed by 6 bases and the J gene end by 4 bases; junction bases not matched to a gene: 11. The CDR3 loop spans 14 amino acids. Germline CDR1 is DFQATT and CDR2 is SNEGSKA (reference sequence). The CDR3 DNA reads as TGCAGTGCCCTAATGACAGGGCCCATCTATGGCTACACCTTC. Residues: CSALMTGPIYGYTF.

In its sample, this clonotype was seen many times. This chain connects TRBV3-1 to TRBJ2-1, with D hard to call. The CDR3 covers 15 residues. Germline V gives CDR1 LGHDT, CDR2 YNNKEL (reference sequence). Trimming left V 0 bases short and J 0 bases short, with 6 bases between. The CDR3 spells CASSQDLGSYNEQFF. CDR3 coding DNA: TGTGCCAGCAGCCAAGATCTTGGCTCCTACAATGAGCAGTTCTTC.

This clonotype came up a few times. The genes are TRBV5-1 and TRBJ2-3; TRBD1 might be the D (5 bases). Germline V lookup: CDR1 SGHRS, CDR2 YFSETQ. V dropped 0 bases and J dropped 1 base, with 12 bases sitting between them. The CDR3 has 16 amino acids. CDR3 in amino acids: CASSLANGARTDTQYF. As DNA, the CDR3 is TGCGCCAGCAGCTTGGCCAATGGGGCCCGCACAGATACGCAGTATTTT. The complete variable domain, with remaining parts taken from reference TRBV5-1 and TRBJ2-3, reads KAGVTQTPRYLIKTRGQQVTLSCSPISGHRSVSWYQQTPGQGLQFLFEYFSETQRNKGNFPGRFSGRQFSNSRSEMNVSTLELGDSALYLCASSLANGARTDTQYFGPGTRLTVL.

This clonotype was observed a handful of times. The V and J genes are TRBV5-1 and TRBJ2-7; either TRBD1 or TRBD2 may fit D (5 bases each). V shed 3 bases and J shed 0 bases, with 10 bases lying between them. CDR1 and CDR2 (germline): SGHRS, YFSETQ. This CDR3 is built from 14 residues. Here the CDR3 reads CASSWAGSSYEQYF. The CDR3 DNA reads as TGCGCCAGCAGCTGGGCAGGGAGCTCCTACGAGCAGTACTTC.

This clonotype has only a few counts. The rearrangement uses TRBV6-5 and TRBJ1-5; D is unclear. Germline assignment: CDR1 MNHEY and CDR2 SVGAGI. The CDR3 sequence is 15 residues long. Trimming pared 0 bases from V and 1 base from J, leaving 7 bases between. The CDR3 nucleotides read TGTGCCAGCAGTTACTCGAGTGCCAGCAATCAGCCCCAGCATTTT. It is translated as CASSYSSASNQPQHF.

The chain combines TRBV6-1 with TRBJ1-2; D is unresolved. The CDR3 consists of 14 residues. V gave up 1 base and J gave up 3 bases, with 9 bases separating them. The germline CDR1 and CDR2 sequences are MNHNS and SASEGT. CDR3 in amino acids: CASSEEWGYYGYTF. The CDR3, as DNA: TGTGCCAGCAGTGAAGAATGGGGATACTATGGCTACACCTTC.

The chain links TRBV5-1 to TRBJ2-6; TRBD1 agrees at 9 bases. The germline CDR1 and CDR2 sequences are SGHRS and YFSETQ. J was trimmed by 2 bases and V by 4 bases; bases with no gene match: 4. The CDR3 is 16 amino acids. In nucleotides, the CDR3 is TGCGCCAGCAGCATACAGGGGGCCGCTGGGGCCAACGTCCTGACTTTC. This encodes CASSIQGAAGANVLTF. The full variable domain, its missing parts supplied by reference TRBV5-1 and TRBJ2-6, is KAGVTQTPRYLIKTRGQQVTLSCSPISGHRSVSWYQQTPGQGLQFLFEYFSETQRNKGNFPGRFSGRQFSNSRSEMNVSTLELGDSALYLCASSIQGAAGANVLTFGAGSRLTVL.

The V call is TRBV24-1, the J call TRBJ2-1; D might be TRBD2 (5 bases). Trimming cost V 4 bases and J 0 bases, with 6 bases left between them. CDR1 and CDR2 from the germline V gene are KGHDR and SFDVKD. CDR3 length: 14 amino acids. The CDR3 sequence is CATSDRGSYNEQFF. The CDR3 DNA reads TGTGCCACCAGTGACCGGGGCTCCTACAATGAGCAGTTCTTC.

This chain links TRBV9 with TRBJ1-5, with D maybe TRBD1 (5 bases). There are 14 residues in the CDR3. V lost 8 bases and J 2 bases, leaving 14 bases between the germline ends. CDR1 SGDLS and CDR2 YYNGEE come from the germline V gene. CDR3 bases: TGTGCCAGTTCGAGTTGGGGGGGCAATCAGCCCCAGCATTTT. This codes for CASSSWGGNQPQHF. The full variable domain, its missing parts supplied by reference TRBV9 and TRBJ1-5, is DSGVTQTPKHLITATGQRVTLRCSPRSGDLSVYWYQQSLDQGLQFLIQYYNGEERAKGNILERFSAQQFPDLHSELNLSSLELGDSALYFCASSSWGGNQPQHFGDGTRLSIL.